This T cell receptor (beta chain) was captured by sequencing in a study of T cell repertoires in cytomegalovirus infection. TCRdb passed the reads through MiXCR, listing each CDR3 protein once. This table holds nearly 650,000 distinct CDR3 sequences, less than 25% found once. Germline V gene sequence: CDR1 SNHLY, CDR2 FYNNEI. CDR3 length equals 15 residues. J gave up 5 bases and V 6 bases, and 7 bases lay outside the gene matches. The table lists this clonotype with a few counts. Source material: CD8+ T cells from PBMCs. This chain uses TRBV2 with TRBJ1-2, with 12 bases aligning to TRBD1. This TCR came from a human donor in good health (CMV status not recorded). Some clones in this sample may be carry-over from other donors' samples. The CDR3 is CASRGTGGVQYGYTF. In DNA form, the CDR3 reads TGTGCCAGCAGAGGGACAGGGGGCGTTCAATATGGCTACACCTTC.